The 13 T cell receptor beta chains below were found in one sample sequenced in a study of technical replicates of blood from several donors. The table came from immunoSEQ multiplex PCR; TCRdb's copy has only in-frame clones and leaves some out. The sample holds about 75,000 clones, 95% to 98% seen once. What was sequenced was T cells isolated from PBMCs. The receptors here all came from a human donor in good health.

The chain employs TRBV28 and TRBJ1-1; no reliable D call. Deletions cut 10 bases from V and 0 bases from J, with 9 bases between. CDR1 and CDR2 (germline): MDHEN, SYDVKM. The CDR3 sequence is 12 residues long. The CDR3: CAIQQMNTEAFF. The CDR3, as DNA: TGTGCCATTCAACAGATGAACACTGAAGCTTTCTTT.

As to this clone: At one of its ends the junction is not consistent with the germline gene, which may arise from a read error. The J gene is TRBJ1-2, the V gene TRBV28; 7 nucleotides line up with TRBD1. The CDR3 extends over 15 amino acids. Germline CDR1 MDHEN, CDR2 SYDVKM. CDR3 sequence: CASSNSLQGVPLSRF. Written as DNA, the CDR3 is TGTGCCAGCAGCAATTCCCTCCAGGGGGTCCCTCTCAGCCGCTTC.

The chain carries TRBV19 and TRBJ1-1; possibly TRBD1 for D (5 bases). The CDR3 length is 14 residues. Germline V gene data show CDR1 as LNHDA and CDR2 as SQIVND (reference sequence). Trimming pared 3 bases from V and 4 bases from J, leaving 12 bases between. CDR3 sequence reads: CASSIQAQGTEAFF. The CDR3 region has the DNA TGTGCCAGTAGTATTCAGGCGCAGGGCACTGAAGCTTTCTTT.

The chain combines TRBV10-1 with TRBJ2-7; 12 bases match TRBD1. With 9 bases clipped from V and 7 bases from J, the junction kept 7 bases outside the gene matches. The CDR3 length is 13 residues. Germline V lookup: CDR1 WNHNN, CDR2 SYGVQD (reference sequence). For the CDR3, the DNA is TGCGCCAGTAGCGGGACAGGGGGCAGAGAGCAGTACTTC. It codes for CASSGTGGREQYF.

The V and J genes are TRBV19 and TRBJ1-5, with 9 positions matching TRBD1. Germline-derived CDR1 and CDR2 are LNHDA and SQIVND (reference sequence). V lost 3 bases, J lost 2 bases, and 5 bases stayed unmatched. The length of the CDR3 is 16 residues. The CDR3: CASSMQRTGGNQPQHF. The CDR3 region has the DNA TGTGCCAGTAGTATGCAGCGGACAGGGGGCAATCAGCCCCAGCATTTT.

The chain uses TRBV11-2 and TRBJ2-7; TRBD2 matches 7 bases. This CDR3 is built from 16 residues. CDR1 and CDR2 from the germline V gene are SGHAT and FQNNGV. Unmatched junction bases numbered 11, after V lost 4 bases and J lost 2 bases. CDR3 DNA sequence: TGTGCCAGCAGCTCTCGCCCTAGCGGCTTAACCTACGAGCAGTACTTC. Encoded protein: CASSSRPSGLTYEQYF. The full variable domain, in which reference TRBV11-2 and TRBJ2-7 provide the parts outside the CDR3, is EAGVAQSPRYKIIEKRQSVAFWCNPISGHATLYWYQQILGQGPKLLIQFQNNGVVDDSQLPKDRFSAERLKGVDSTLKIQPAKLEDSAVYLCASSSRPSGLTYEQYFGPGTRLTVT.

The CDR3 sequence is CASSPSPYSGKEKLFF. The CDR3 bases are TGTGCCAGCAGCCCCTCCCCGTACAGCGGGAAAGAAAAACTGTTTTTT. The chain joins TRBV14 to TRBJ1-4; D not certain. Deletions cut 4 bases from V and 8 bases from J, with 20 bases between. The CDR3 runs 16 residues. CDR1 is SGHDN, CDR2 FVKESK, per germline.

This chain connects TRBV15 to TRBJ1-2; unclear D gene. The CDR3 is 13 amino acids. The germline gives CDR1 LNHNV, CDR2 YYDKDF (reference sequence). V was clipped by 5 bases and J by 4 bases, with 11 bases between them. CDR3 bases: TGTGCCACCAGCTGGGAGGGATCCTATGGCTACACCTTC. This sequence encodes CATSWEGSYGYTF.

This chain joins TRBV6-1 and TRBJ2-2; 7 positions agree with TRBD1. CDR1 is MNHNS, CDR2 SASEGT, per germline. The junction had 12 bases not matched to a gene; V was cut back by 0 bases and J by 5 bases. This CDR3 has 18 amino acids. This CDR3 reads CASSEAPTGVLGTGELFF. In DNA form, the CDR3 reads TGTGCCAGCAGTGAAGCCCCTACAGGGGTACTCGGGACCGGGGAGCTGTTTTTT.

The chain uses TRBV11-2 and TRBJ2-2, with unresolved D. The CDR3 sequence is 14 residues long. The germline V gene has CDR1 SGHAT and CDR2 FQNNGV. V lost 2 bases to trimming and J lost 4 bases, with 8 bases between them. CDR3: CASSLYAGTGELFF. The CDR3 bases are TGTGCCAGCAGCTTATACGCCGGCACCGGGGAGCTGTTTTTT.

V is TRBV4-2 and J is TRBJ2-1; the match to TRBD2 covers 14 bases. V lost 7 bases to trimming and J lost 9 bases; unmatched junction nucleotides: 8. Germline CDR1 and CDR2: LGHNA and YNFKEQ. The CDR3 contains 15 residues. Here the CDR3 DNA reads TGTGCCAGCACCCGACTAGCGGGGGGGCTTGGTGAGCAGTTCTTC. As protein: CASTRLAGGLGEQFF.

The chain joins TRBV6-1 to TRBJ2-5; the match to TRBD1 covers 7 bases. The ends lost 7 bases at V and 4 bases at J; junction bases unmatched: 9. CDR3 size: 14 residues. Germline assignment: CDR1 MNHNS and CDR2 SASEGT. Here the CDR3 reads CASNRQGLGETQYF. CDR3 nucleotide sequence: TGTGCCAGCAACAGACAGGGATTAGGAGAGACCCAGTACTTC.

This chain joins TRBV6-5 and TRBJ2-1; TRBD1 matches at 7 bases. Germline values: CDR1 MNHEY, CDR2 SVGAGI. V dropped 10 bases and J dropped 7; count of bases not matched to a gene: 7. The CDR3 covers 12 residues. CDR3 residues: CATTQGLNEQFF. The DNA of the CDR3 is TGTGCCACCACACAGGGGCTGAATGAGCAGTTCTTC.